This T cell receptor beta chain is drawn from a study of blood T cell repertoires in COVID-19. About the study: T cells, B-cell-depleted T cells, or PBMCs supplied cDNA or gDNA.

Authors' methods: Reference gene primer amplification in the assay estimated nucleated cell counts. The table came from immunoSEQ multiplex PCR; TCRdb's copy has only in-frame clones and leaves some out. V and J calls and clone size are as listed in that table; D and trimming were resolved from the DNA. This table has approximately 4,000 clones, about 91% appearing once. The sequenced sample was peripheral blood. The sequence came from a man aged 50-60 years with active COVID-19.

The CDR3 DNA follows: TGTGCCACCAGCAGAGAACGGGGGAATGAGCAGTTCTTC. Protein sequence: CATSRERGNEQFF. The genes are TRBV15 and TRBJ2-1, with D perhaps matching TRBD2 (6 bases). This CDR3 has 13 amino acids. The V end lost 0 bases, the J end lost 7 bases, and 7 bases lay between the germline ends. Per germline, CDR1 LNHNV and CDR2 YYDKDF (reference sequence).